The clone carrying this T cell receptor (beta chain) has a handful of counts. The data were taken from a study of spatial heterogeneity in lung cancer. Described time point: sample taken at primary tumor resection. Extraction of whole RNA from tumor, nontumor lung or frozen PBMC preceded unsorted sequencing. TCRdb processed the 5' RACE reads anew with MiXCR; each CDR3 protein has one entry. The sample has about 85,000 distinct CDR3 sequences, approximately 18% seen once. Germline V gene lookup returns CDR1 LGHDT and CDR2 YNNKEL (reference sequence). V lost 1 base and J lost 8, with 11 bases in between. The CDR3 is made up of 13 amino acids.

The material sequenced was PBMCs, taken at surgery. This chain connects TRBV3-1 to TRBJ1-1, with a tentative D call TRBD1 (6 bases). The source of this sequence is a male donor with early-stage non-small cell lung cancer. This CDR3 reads CASSQGWDKEAFF. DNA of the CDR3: TGTGCCAGCAGCCAAGGCTGGGACAAGGAAGCTTTCTTT.